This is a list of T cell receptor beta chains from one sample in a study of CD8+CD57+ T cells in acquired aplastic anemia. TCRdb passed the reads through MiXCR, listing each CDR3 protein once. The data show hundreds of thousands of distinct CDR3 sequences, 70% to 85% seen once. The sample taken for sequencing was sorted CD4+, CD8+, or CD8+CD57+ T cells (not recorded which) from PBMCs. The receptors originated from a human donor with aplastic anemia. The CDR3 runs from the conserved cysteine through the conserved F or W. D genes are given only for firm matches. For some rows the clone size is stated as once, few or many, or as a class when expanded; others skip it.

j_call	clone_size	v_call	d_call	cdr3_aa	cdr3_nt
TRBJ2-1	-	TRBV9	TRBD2	CASSVQRSGGSDQQFF	TGTGCCAGCAGCGTTCAAAGGAGCGGGGGGAGTGATCAGCAGTTCTTC
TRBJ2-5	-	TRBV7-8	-	CASSLAGAADTQETQYF	TGTGCCAGCAGCTTAGCAGGAGCGGCCGATACGCAGGAGACCCAGTACTTC
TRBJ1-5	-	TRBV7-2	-	CASSVSGGTDKPYHF	TGTGCCAGCAGCGTGTCGGGAGGTACCGATAAGCCGTATCATTTT
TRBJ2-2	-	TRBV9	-	CASSHRPGGPYSGELFF	TGCGCCAGCAGCCACAGGCCCGGGGGGCCGTACTCCGGGGAGCTGTTTTTT
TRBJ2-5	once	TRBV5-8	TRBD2	CASSLPTSGQETQYF	TGTGCCAGCAGCCTACCAACTAGCGGACAAGAGACCCAGTACTTC
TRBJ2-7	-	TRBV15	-	CATSRASESYTQYF	TGTGCCACCAGCAGAGCCAGCGAGTCCTACACCCAGTACTTC
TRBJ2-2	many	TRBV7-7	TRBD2	CASSPLALNTGELFF	TGTGCTAGCAGCCCACTAGCGCTGAACACCGGGGAGCTGTTTTTT
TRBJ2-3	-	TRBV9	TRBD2	CASSYTSGGSYTDTQYF	TGTGCCAGCAGCTATACTAGCGGGGGGAGCTACACAGATACGCAGTATTTT
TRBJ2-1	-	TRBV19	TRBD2	CASSITSGSYNEELFF	TGTGCCAGTAGTATCACTAGCGGGTCCTACAATGAGGAGTTGTTCTTC
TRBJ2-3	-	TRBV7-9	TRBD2	CASSLEGSGESEEF	TGTGCCAGCAGCTTAGAAGGAAGCGGGGAGAGCGAGGAGTTT
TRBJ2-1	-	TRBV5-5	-	CASSLGTDEQFF	TGTGCCAGCAGCTTGGGGACCGATGAGCAGTTCTTC
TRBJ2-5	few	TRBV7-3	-	CASSSGGGETQYF	TGTGCCAGCAGCTCTGGGGGCGGGGAGACCCAGTACTTC
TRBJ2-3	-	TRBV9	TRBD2	CASSSSTSGDTEYF	TGTGCCAGCAGCTCCTCGACTAGCGGCGATACGGAGTATTTT
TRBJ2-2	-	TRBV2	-	CASWDGEIGELFF	TGTGCCAGCTGGGATGGGGAGATCGGGGAGCTGTTTTTC
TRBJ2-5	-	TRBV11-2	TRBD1	CASSPSGQGGETQYF	TGTGCCAGCAGCCCCTCGGGACAGGGGGGAGAGACCCAGTACTTC
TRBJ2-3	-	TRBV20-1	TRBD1	CSAGTATDTQYF	TGCAGTGCTGGGACAGCCACAGATACGCAGTATTTT
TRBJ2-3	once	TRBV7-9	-	CASSYQMSGRDTQYF	TGTGCCAGCAGCTATCAAATGTCCGGCAGGGATACGCAGTATTTT
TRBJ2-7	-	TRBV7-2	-	CASSPRDRSAYEQYF	TGTGCCAGCAGCCCTCGGGACCGAAGCGCCTACGAGCAGTACTTC
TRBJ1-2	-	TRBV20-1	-	CSASDAGNHYGYTF	TGCAGTGCTAGTGATGCAGGGAACCACTATGGCTACACCTTC
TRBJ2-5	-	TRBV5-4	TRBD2	CASSLVTSGQETQYF	TGTGCCAGCAGCTTGGTGACTAGCGGCCAAGAGACCCAGTACTTC
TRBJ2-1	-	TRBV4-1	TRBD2	CASSRSLAGGYNEQFF	TGCGCCAGCAGCCGGTCCCTAGCGGGGGGGTACAATGAGCAGTTCTTC
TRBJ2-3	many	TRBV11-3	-	CASSLGLTDTQYF	TGTGCCAGCAGCTTAGGGCTGACAGATACGCAGTATTTT
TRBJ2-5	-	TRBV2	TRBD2	CASGHAGRDTQYF	TGTGCCAGCGGGCACGCGGGGAGGGATACGCAGTACTTT
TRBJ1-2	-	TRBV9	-	CASSAERNGLVYRYTF	TGTGCCAGCAGCGCGGAGAGGAACGGGCTCGTATATCGCTACACCTTC
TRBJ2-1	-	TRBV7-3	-	CASRLRVAGGTGHFF	-
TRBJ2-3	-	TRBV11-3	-	CASSAQAGAGDTQYF	TGTGCCAGCAGTGCACAGGCGGGCGCGGGTGATACGCAGTATTTT
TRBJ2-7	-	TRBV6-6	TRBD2	CASTDAGVYEQYF	TGTGCCAGCACTGACGCGGGGGTCTACGAGCAGTACTTC
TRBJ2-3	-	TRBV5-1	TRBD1	CAGQGARETHTQYF	TGTGCCGGACAGGGGGCTAGGGAGACCCATACGCAGTATTTT
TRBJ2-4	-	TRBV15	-	CASGGAGNKEYF	TGTGCCAGCGGAGGAGCTGGGAACAAAGAGTACTTC
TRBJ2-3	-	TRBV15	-	CASSIGRGQDTQYF	TGTGCCAGCAGCATAGGCAGAGGGCAAGATACCCAGTATTTT
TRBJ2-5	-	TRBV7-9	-	CASSLGPGQLFQYF	TGTGCCAGCAGCTTAGGACCCGGCCAACTGTTTCAGTACTTC
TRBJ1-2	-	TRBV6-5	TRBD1	CASSSRTGRNYGYTF	TGTGCCAGCAGTTCGCGGACAGGGAGAAACTATGGCTACACCTTC
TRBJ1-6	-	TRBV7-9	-	CASSNTNLKRSPLHF	TGTGCCAGCAGCAACACCAACCTCAAACGGTCACCCCTCCACTTT
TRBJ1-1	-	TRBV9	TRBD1	CASGTGGTGNTEAFF	TGTGCCAGCGGGACAGGGGGGACAGGGAACACTGAAGCTTTCTTT
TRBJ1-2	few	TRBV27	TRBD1	CASSERTGIFNTF	TGTGCCAGCAGTGAACGGACAGGGATATTCAACACCTTC
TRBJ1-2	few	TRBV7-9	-	CASSLGSGAGEQYYTF	TGTGCCAGCAGCTTAGGATCGGGGGCCGGGGAGCAGTACTACACCTTC
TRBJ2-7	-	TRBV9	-	CATSGRGLAQEQYF	TGTGCCACCAGCGGACGGGGCCTTGCGCAGGAGCAGTACTTC
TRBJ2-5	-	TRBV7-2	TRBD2	CASSIGSAGEPQYF	TGTGCCAGCAGCATAGGGTCAGCGGGAGAGCCCCAGTACTTC
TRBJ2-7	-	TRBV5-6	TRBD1	CASSTQGTAYEQYF	TGTGCCAGCAGCACACAGGGGACGGCCTACGAGCAGTATTTC
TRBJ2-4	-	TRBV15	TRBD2	CASSGGSSHQYF	TGTGCCAGCAGCGGGGGCTCCAGCCATCAGTACTTC
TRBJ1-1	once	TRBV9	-	CATRLELTQNTEAFF	TGTGCCACCCGCTTAGAGCTGACACAGAACACTGAAGCTTTCTTT
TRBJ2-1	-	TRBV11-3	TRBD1	CASSLELTGNSDAQFF	TGTGCCAGCAGCTTAGAACTGACAGGGAACAGCGATGCGCAGTTCTTC
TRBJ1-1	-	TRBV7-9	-	CASSSEDTQYIEAFF	TGTGCCAGCAGCTCAGAAGATACGCAGTATATTGAAGCTTTCTTT
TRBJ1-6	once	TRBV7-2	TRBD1	CASSSDRGLEPLHF	TGTGCCAGCAGCTCTGACAGGGGGCTAGAACCGCTCCATTTT
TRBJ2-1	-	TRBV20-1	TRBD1	CSVSDGDRDKQFF	TGCAGTGTTAGCGACGGGGACAGGGACAAGCAGTTCTTC
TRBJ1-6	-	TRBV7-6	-	CASSPGEGSYNSPLHF	TGTGCCAGCAGCCCAGGGGAGGGCAGCTATAACTCTCCCCTCCACTTT
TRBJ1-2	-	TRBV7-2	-	CASSIRDGSNYGYTF	TGTGCCAGCAGCATAAGGGACGGATCTAACTATGGCTACACCTTC
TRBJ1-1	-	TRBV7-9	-	CASRHTTGLGEALF	TGTGCCAGCAGACATACAACAGGGCTCGGTGAAGCTTTGTTT
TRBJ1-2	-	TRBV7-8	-	CASSLAPANYGYTF	TGTGCCAGCAGCTTAGCGCCAGCTAACTATGGCTACACCTTC
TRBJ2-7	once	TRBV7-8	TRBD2	CASSGAGLPDTQYF	TGTGCCAGCAGCGGAGCGGGACTTCCCGACACGCAGTACTTC